This passage covers 28 T cell receptor beta chains from one sample sequenced in a study (dated by TCRdb to between 2015 and 2016). Libraries were made using RT-PCR. TCRdb lists the instrument as Illumina MiSeq. Using fastp at Q25 and MiXCR, TCRdb reprocessed the public reads and kept productive beta chains. Every distinct CDR3 protein forms one entry, paired with its most common genes and DNA. The sample table lists about 700,000 distinct CDR3 sequences, 14% of them with a count of one. 3.6% of the sample rests with the top ten. The specimen was memory CD4+ T cells from blood. The receptors stem from a female donor in good health, serving as a healthy control.

This clonotype came up a few times. The chain couples TRBV10-3 to TRBJ2-1; D unresolved. Germline V gene data show CDR1 as ENHRY and CDR2 as SYGVKD. Trimming removed 0 bases from V and 3 bases from J, with 6 bases in between. The CDR3 consists of 14 residues. CDR3 residues: CAISESANYNEQFF. In DNA form, the CDR3 reads TGTGCCATCAGTGAGTCGGCTAACTACAATGAGCAGTTCTTC.

The chain couples TRBV7-2 to TRBJ2-3; possible D gene TRBD2, 7 bases. Germline CDR1 reads SGHTA; CDR2 reads FQGNSA. The CDR3 loop spans 16 amino acids. V lost 5 bases to trimming and J lost 2 bases, with 17 bases between them. The CDR3 DNA sequence: TGTGCCAGCAGCCTCTCGGGCGGGGGCGTCACAGATACGCAGTATTTT. It codes for CASSLSGGGVTDTQYF.

The rearrangement links TRBV20-1 to TRBJ1-6, with 12 bases that match TRBD1. Trimming took 1 base from V and 3 from J; bases not matched to a gene: 7. The CDR3 sequence is 18 residues long. From germline, CDR1 is DFQATT and CDR2 SNEGSKA (reference sequence). The CDR3 reads CSARVGTGGAFYNSPLHF. The DNA of the CDR3 is TGCAGTGCTAGAGTAGGGACAGGGGGCGCCTTCTATAATTCACCCCTCCACTTT.

This clonotype was found many times. The chain is built from TRBV29-1 and TRBJ2-3; 8 nucleotides align to TRBD2. J was trimmed by 3 bases and V by 4 bases; bases with no gene match: 6. The CDR3 spans 14 residues. Germline V gene lookup returns CDR1 SQVTM and CDR2 ANQGSEA. This CDR3 is CSVVDSGKTDTQYF. For the CDR3, the DNA is TGCAGCGTTGTTGATAGCGGGAAGACAGATACGCAGTATTTT.

This clonotype was counted many times. The rearrangement links TRBV20-1 to TRBJ2-1, with 10 bases lining up with TRBD2. The CDR3 is 14 residues long. The V segment lost 3 bases and the J segment 6 bases; nucleotides outside the gene matches: 5. CDR1 and CDR2 from the germline V gene are DFQATT and SNEGSKA (reference sequence). CDR3 bases: TGCAGTGCTAGGCTAGCGGGAGTGGGCAATGAGCAGTTCTTC. This encodes CSARLAGVGNEQFF.

This clonotype was recorded at least ten times. V usage is TRBV5-1 and J usage is TRBJ2-3, with a tentative D call TRBD2 (6 bases). Trimming took off 4 bases at V and 0 bases at J, with 15 bases between the two ends. Germline assignment: CDR1 SGHRS and CDR2 YFSETQ. The CDR3 has 16 residues. The CDR3 loop reads CASSHGLAGSTDTQYF. In DNA, the CDR3 is TGCGCCAGCAGCCACGGCCTGGCGGGGAGCACAGATACGCAGTATTTT.

This clonotype appeared many times. CDR3 bases: TGCAGTGCTAGTCCGCAGGGCTCTGGAAACACCATATATTTT. Translating gives CSASPQGSGNTIYF. The rearrangement links TRBV20-1 to TRBJ1-3; weak D call: TRBD1 (5 bases). Trimming stripped 3 bases from V and 0 bases from J, with 9 bases between. This CDR3 comprises 14 residues. Germline V gene data show CDR1 as DFQATT and CDR2 as SNEGSKA (reference sequence).

The rearrangement uses TRBV6-2 or TRBV6-3 and TRBJ2-7; 13 bases align to TRBD2. This CDR3 is 17 amino acids long. V lost 2 bases and J lost 5; bases outside the gene matches: 9. Per germline, CDR1 MNHEY and CDR2 SVGEGT. The CDR3: CASSYGTTSGGRNEQYF. The CDR3 DNA follows: TGTGCCAGCAGTTACGGGACGACTAGCGGGGGGAGGAACGAGCAGTACTTC.

The rearrangement uses TRBV7-2 and TRBJ2-7; D might be TRBD2 (5 bases). CDR1 and CDR2 from the germline V gene are SGHTA and FQGNSA. V lost 5 bases and J 0 bases, leaving 11 bases between the germline ends. CDR3 length equals 14 residues. The CDR3 here is CASSPGSSSYEQYF. DNA of the CDR3: TGTGCCAGCAGCCCGGGATCCAGCTCCTACGAGCAGTACTTC.

This clonotype was found many times. J is TRBJ2-2 and V is TRBV6-5, with D maybe TRBD2 (6 bases). The CDR3 totals 14 residues. CDR1 is MNHEY, CDR2 SVGAGI, per germline. Trimming took 7 bases from V and 0 from J, leaving 9 bases between them. CDR3 protein: CASTEGTNTGELFF. CDR3 coding DNA: TGTGCCAGCACGGAGGGGACGAACACCGGGGAGCTGTTTTTT.

The rearrangement uses TRBV5-8 and TRBJ1-1; D call uncertain. The CDR3 runs 15 residues. Germline V lookup: CDR1 SGHTS, CDR2 YDEGEE. Deletions cut 3 bases from V and 5 bases from J, with 17 bases between. The CDR3 DNA follows: TGTGCCAGCAGCTCAGCCGCCAAAATAGGAACTGAAGCTTTCTTT. Translation: CASSSAAKIGTEAFF.

This clonotype was detected many times. The chain has TRBV11-2 and TRBJ1-3; D is ambiguous. The CDR3 contains 13 residues. The germline V gene has CDR1 SGHAT and CDR2 FQNNGV. Trimming removed 3 bases from V and 0 bases from J, with 3 bases in between. The DNA of the CDR3 is TGTGCCAGCAGCTTTACCTCTGGAAACACCATATATTTT. The encoded protein is CASSFTSGNTIYF.

This clonotype was seen a single time. It may be a read error: a sequence one base away is much more abundant. The chain employs TRBV5-6 and TRBJ2-1; D unresolved. CDR1 is SGHDT, CDR2 YYEEEE, per germline. This CDR3 comprises 16 residues. V lost 6 bases, J lost 0 bases, and 16 bases lay in between. The CDR3 DNA is TGTGCCAGCATGGTACTACAGACCAGCTCCTACAATGAGCAGTTCTTC. As protein: CASMVLQTSSYNEQFF.

In the case of this clonotype: A much bigger clone sits one base away, suggesting this may be a read error. The gene calls are TRBV15 and TRBJ2-1, with D unclear. The CDR3 length is 12 residues. In germline, CDR1 is LNHNV, CDR2 YYDKDF (reference sequence). CDR3 sequence reads: CATSQTGNDQFF. The CDR3 DNA reads as TGTGCCACCAGTCAGACTGGGAATGATCAGTTCTTC.

This clonotype was seen at least ten times. The chain recombines TRBV4-1 with TRBJ2-7; D is uncertain. Trimming stripped 0 bases from V and 5 bases from J, with 14 bases between. CDR1 is MGHRA, CDR2 YSYEKL, per germline. This CDR3 is built from 15 residues. The CDR3 loop is CASSQDGAAEDEQYF. The CDR3 DNA reads TGCGCCAGCAGCCAAGATGGTGCAGCAGAGGACGAGCAGTACTTC.

This clonotype showed up many times. Here the CDR3 reads CASSLANSYEQYF. The CDR3, as DNA: TGTGCCAGCAGCTTAGCCAACTCCTACGAGCAGTACTTC. The gene calls are TRBV7-9 and TRBJ2-7; D remains ambiguous. The germline V gene encodes CDR1 SEHNR and CDR2 FQNEAQ (reference sequence). The CDR3 spans 13 residues. V was clipped by 0 bases and J by 0 bases, with 3 bases between them. Combining the CDR3 with reference TRBV7-9 and TRBJ2-7 gives the whole variable domain DTGVSQNPRHKITKRGQNVTFRCDPISEHNRLYWYRQTLGQGPEFLTYFQNEAQLEKSRLLSDRFSAERPKGSFSTLEIQRTEQGDSAMYLCASSLANSYEQYFGPGTRLTVT.

The gene calls are TRBV5-1 and TRBJ1-5, with D maybe TRBD1 (6 bases). CDR1 SGHRS and CDR2 YFSETQ come from the germline V gene. The ends were cut back, 7 bases at V and 6 bases at J, with 17 bases in the middle. The length of the CDR3 is 14 residues. CDR3 amino acids: CASAQGGGGQPQHF. Here the CDR3 DNA reads TGCGCCAGCGCCCAAGGGGGAGGCGGTCAGCCCCAGCATTTT.

The sample holds many counts of this clonotype. The rearrangement links TRBV20-1 to TRBJ1-2; TRBD1 is a possible D gene (6 bases). Germline CDR1 reads DFQATT; CDR2 reads SNEGSKA (reference sequence). This CDR3 region has 11 residues. V gave up 7 bases and J gave up 4 bases, with 10 bases separating them. This CDR3 reads CSVQGSYGYTF. The DNA of the CDR3 is TGCAGTGTACAGGGAAGCTATGGCTACACCTTC.

This clonotype was counted between two and nine times. The rearrangement uses TRBV10-3 and TRBJ2-6; 7 nucleotides agree with TRBD1. There are 17 residues in the CDR3. Trimming at V came to 3 bases and at J to 0 bases, leaving 5 bases not matched to a gene. Germline V gives CDR1 ENHRY, CDR2 SYGVKD. The CDR3 region is CAISERAGGSGANVLTF. The CDR3 bases are TGTGCCATCAGTGAACGGGCAGGGGGCTCTGGGGCCAACGTCCTGACTTTC.

V and J are TRBV6-2 or TRBV6-3 and TRBJ1-2, with D unclear. The ends were cut back, 2 bases at V and 0 bases at J, with 4 bases in the middle. The CDR3 has 13 amino acids. Germline CDR1 and CDR2: MNHEY and SVGEGT. CDR3 residues: CASSYASNYGYTF. CDR3 nucleotides: TGTGCCAGCAGTTACGCCTCTAACTATGGCTACACCTTC.

There are many counts of this clonotype. The rearrangement joins TRBV20-1 to TRBJ2-5, with D unclear. The V gene lost 1 base and the J gene lost 4 bases, with 7 bases spanning the gap. Germline values: CDR1 DFQATT, CDR2 SNEGSKA (reference sequence). This CDR3 is built from 12 residues. The CDR3 DNA is TGCAGTGCTAGAGGCGGTTTAGAGACCCAGTACTTC. It translates to CSARGGLETQYF.

This clonotype was counted ten times or more. This chain uses TRBV10-3 with TRBJ2-7; D is perhaps TRBD1 (6 bases). From germline, CDR1 is ENHRY and CDR2 SYGVKD. Deletions cut 6 bases from V and 6 bases from J, with 9 bases between. CDR3 length equals 11 residues. CDR3 in amino acids: CAIRQGPEQYF. For the CDR3, the DNA is TGTGCCATCAGGCAGGGGCCCGAGCAGTACTTC.

A few counts support this clonotype. The rearrangement links TRBV6-2 or TRBV6-3 to TRBJ2-4; D uncertain. Germline CDR1 is MNHEY and CDR2 is SVGEGT. This CDR3 has 14 amino acids. The V and J ends lost 2 bases and 1 base respectively, with 6 bases between them. The CDR3 coding sequence is TGTGCCAGCAGTTACATCTTGGCCAAAAACATTCAGTACTTC. It encodes CASSYILAKNIQYF.

This chain connects TRBV20-1 to TRBJ2-7; perhaps TRBD1 as D (6 bases). The germline gives CDR1 DFQATT, CDR2 SNEGSKA (reference sequence). This CDR3 contains 13 residues. The V gene lost 2 bases and the J gene lost 7 bases, with 15 bases spanning the gap. CDR3: CSARPGTLLEQYF. In DNA, the CDR3 is TGCAGTGCTAGACCCGGGACATTGTTGGAGCAGTACTTC.

In this sample, this clonotype turned up a few times. The J gene is TRBJ2-7, the V gene TRBV3-1, with a possible D match to TRBD1 (6 bases). Looked up from germline, CDR1 is LGHDT and CDR2 is YNNKEL (reference sequence). This CDR3 has 15 amino acids. With 1 base removed from V and 2 bases from J, the gap between germline ends came to 12 bases. CDR3 protein: CASSQGQGTPYEQYF. The CDR3 DNA is TGTGCCAGCAGCCAAGGTCAGGGGACCCCCTACGAGCAGTACTTC.

At least ten counts were recorded for this clonotype. The chain is built from TRBV20-1 and TRBJ1-2; the D is unclear. This CDR3 comprises 12 residues. V lost 6 bases and J lost 2, with 10 bases in between. In germline, CDR1 is DFQATT, CDR2 SNEGSKA (reference sequence). CDR3 amino acids: CSAPAANYGYTF. The CDR3 coding sequence is TGCAGTGCCCCCGCGGCGAACTATGGCTACACCTTC.

This CDR3 is CASSPRTGPNTGELFF. The CDR3 nucleotides are TGTGCCAGCTCACCACGGACAGGGCCGAACACCGGGGAGCTGTTTTTT. The chain employs TRBV18 and TRBJ2-2, with 8 positions matching TRBD1. V lost 1 base and J lost 0; bases outside the gene matches: 1. The CDR3 spans 16 residues. Germline CDR1 and CDR2: KGHSH and LQKENI.

This clonotype was found once. The chain uses TRBV19 and TRBJ1-1; D unclear. The CDR3 loop spans 13 amino acids. V lost 4 bases, J lost 1 base, and 7 bases lay in between. The germline gives CDR1 LNHDA, CDR2 SQIVND (reference sequence). This CDR3 reads CASSTNRNTEAFF. CDR3 nucleotide sequence: TGTGCCAGTAGTACCAACAGGAACACTGAAGCTTTCTTT.